This T cell receptor beta chain stems from a study of T cell changes during pregnancy in multiple sclerosis. CDR1 is MNHNS and CDR2 is SASEGT in the germline V gene. The CDR3 covers 15 residues. Trimming stripped 1 base from V and 2 bases from J, with 9 bases between. Libraries were prepared by immunoSEQ multiplex PCR; TCRdb keeps only in-frame clonotypes and omits some of them. The sample holds roughly 100,000 clones, 91% seen once. The sequence derives from a female donor in good health, enrolled as a control in a pregnancy study. The material was peripheral blood, obtained after pregnancy. This chain uses TRBV6-1 with TRBJ2-1; TRBD1 is a possible D gene (5 bases). The CDR3 is CASSEGGGTYNEQFF. The DNA for the CDR3 is TGTGCCAGCAGTGAAGGGGGCGGCACCTACAATGAGCAGTTCTTC.